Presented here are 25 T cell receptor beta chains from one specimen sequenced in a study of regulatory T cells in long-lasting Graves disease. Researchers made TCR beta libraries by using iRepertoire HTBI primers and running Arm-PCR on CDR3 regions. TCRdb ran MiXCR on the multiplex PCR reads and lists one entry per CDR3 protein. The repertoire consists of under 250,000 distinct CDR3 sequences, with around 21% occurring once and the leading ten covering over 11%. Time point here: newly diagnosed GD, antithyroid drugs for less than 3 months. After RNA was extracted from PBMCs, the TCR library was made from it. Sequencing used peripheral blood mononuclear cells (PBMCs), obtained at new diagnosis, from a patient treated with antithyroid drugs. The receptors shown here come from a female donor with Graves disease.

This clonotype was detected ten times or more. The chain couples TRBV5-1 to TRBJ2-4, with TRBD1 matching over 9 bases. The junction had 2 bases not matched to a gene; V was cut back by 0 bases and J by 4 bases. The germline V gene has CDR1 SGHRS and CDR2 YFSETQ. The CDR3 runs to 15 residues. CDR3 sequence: CASSLEGQGKNIQYF. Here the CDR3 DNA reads TGCGCCAGCAGCTTGGAGGGACAGGGTAAAAACATTCAGTACTTC.

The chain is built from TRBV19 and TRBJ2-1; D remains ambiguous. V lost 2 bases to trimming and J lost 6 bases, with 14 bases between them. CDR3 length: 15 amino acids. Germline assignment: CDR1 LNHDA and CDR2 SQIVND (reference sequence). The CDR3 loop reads CASSIRDLASNEQFF. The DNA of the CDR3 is TGTGCCAGTAGTATAAGAGACTTAGCCAGCAATGAGCAGTTCTTC. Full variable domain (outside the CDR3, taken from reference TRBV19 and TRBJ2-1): DGGITQSPKYLFRKEGQNVTLSCEQNLNHDAMYWYRQDPGQGLRLIYYSQIVNDFQKGDIAEGYSVSREKKESFPLTVTSAQKNPTAFYLCASSIRDLASNEQFFGPGTRLTVL.

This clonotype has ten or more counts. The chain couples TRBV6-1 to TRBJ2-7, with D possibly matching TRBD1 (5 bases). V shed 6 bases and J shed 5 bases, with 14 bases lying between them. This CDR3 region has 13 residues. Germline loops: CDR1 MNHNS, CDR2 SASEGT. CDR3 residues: CASRTQGSDEQYF. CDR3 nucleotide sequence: TGTGCCAGCAGGACTCAGGGTTCCGACGAGCAGTACTTC.

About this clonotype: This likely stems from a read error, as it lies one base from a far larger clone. The CDR3 coding sequence is TGTGCCAGCAGTTACCCTGATGAGGTCGAGACCCAGTACTTC. Encoded protein: CASSYPDEVETQYF. The chain employs TRBV6-4 and TRBJ2-5; D unclear. Germline values: CDR1 MRHNA, CDR2 SNTAGT. The CDR3 covers 14 residues. The V end was cut by 5 bases, the J end by 5 bases, with 15 bases between.

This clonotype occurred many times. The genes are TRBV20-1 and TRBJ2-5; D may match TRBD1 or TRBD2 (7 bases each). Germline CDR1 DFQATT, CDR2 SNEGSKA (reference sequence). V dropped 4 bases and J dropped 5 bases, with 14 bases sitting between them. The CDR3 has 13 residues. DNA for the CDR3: TGCAGTGCTACTCACAGGGGAGGGGAGACCCAGTACTTC. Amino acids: CSATHRGGETQYF.

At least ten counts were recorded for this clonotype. DNA of the CDR3: TGTGCCAGCAGCCCGTTTATGAACACTGAAGCTTTCTTT. Translated: CASSPFMNTEAFF. The gene calls are TRBV7-2 and TRBJ1-1; D is uncertain. V was clipped by 5 bases and J by 0 bases, with 7 bases between them. Germline assignment: CDR1 SGHTA and CDR2 FQGNSA. This CDR3 is built from 13 residues.

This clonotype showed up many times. The DNA for the CDR3 is TGTGCCAGCAGCACCAACAGGGCCGAGCAGTACTTC. This sequence encodes CASSTNRAEQYF. The V call is TRBV7-9, the J call TRBJ2-7; D may be TRBD1 (6 bases). The V gene's germline CDR1 is SEHNR and CDR2 FQNEAQ (reference sequence). Trimming cost V 5 bases and J 6 bases, with 11 bases left between them. This CDR3 comprises 12 residues.

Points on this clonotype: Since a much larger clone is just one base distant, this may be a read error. CDR3 region: CASSSLSGSAETQYF. The CDR3 DNA reads TGTGCCAGCAGTTCCCTTAGCGGGAGCGCCGAGACCCAGTACTTC. The chain uses TRBV12-3 or TRBV12-4 and TRBJ2-5, with 9 bases matching TRBD2. The length of the CDR3 is 15 residues. V shed 4 bases and J 5 bases; nucleotides not matched to a gene: 8.

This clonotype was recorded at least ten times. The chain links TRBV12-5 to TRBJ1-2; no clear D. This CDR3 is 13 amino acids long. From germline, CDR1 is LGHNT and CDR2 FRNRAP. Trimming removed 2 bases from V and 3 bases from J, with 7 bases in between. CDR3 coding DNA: TGTGCTAGTGGTTTGCAGACCGACTATGGCTACACCTTC. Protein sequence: CASGLQTDYGYTF.

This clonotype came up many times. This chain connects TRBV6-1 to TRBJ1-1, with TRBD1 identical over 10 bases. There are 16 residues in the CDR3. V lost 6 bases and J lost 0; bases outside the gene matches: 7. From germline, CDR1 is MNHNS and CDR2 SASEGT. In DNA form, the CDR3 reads TGTGCCAGCAGCCCCGAGACAGGGGGCCTGAACACTGAAGCTTTCTTT. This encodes CASSPETGGLNTEAFF.

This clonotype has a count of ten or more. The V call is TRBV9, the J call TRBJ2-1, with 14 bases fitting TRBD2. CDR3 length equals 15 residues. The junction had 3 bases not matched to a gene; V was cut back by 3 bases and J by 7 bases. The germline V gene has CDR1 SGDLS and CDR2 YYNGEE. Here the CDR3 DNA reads TGTGCCAGCAGCGCGGGACTAGCGGGAGAAAATGAGCAGTTCTTC. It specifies CASSAGLAGENEQFF.

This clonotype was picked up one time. CDR3 loop: CASSLGQPTSMKQFF. The CDR3, as DNA: TGTGCCAGCAGCTTAGGACAGCCGACGTCAATGAAGCAGTTCTTC. This rearrangement joins TRBV7-2 to TRBJ2-1; perhaps TRBD1 as D (5 bases). The CDR3 is made up of 15 amino acids. V shed 1 base and J shed 11 bases, with 18 bases lying between them. Germline V CDR1 and CDR2: SGHTA, FQGNSA.

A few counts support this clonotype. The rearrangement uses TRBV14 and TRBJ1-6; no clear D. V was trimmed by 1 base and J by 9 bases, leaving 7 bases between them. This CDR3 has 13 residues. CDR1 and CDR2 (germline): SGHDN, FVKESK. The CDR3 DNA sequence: TGTGCCAGCAGCCAAGCCAGGTCTTCACCCCTCCACTTT. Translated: CASSQARSSPLHF.

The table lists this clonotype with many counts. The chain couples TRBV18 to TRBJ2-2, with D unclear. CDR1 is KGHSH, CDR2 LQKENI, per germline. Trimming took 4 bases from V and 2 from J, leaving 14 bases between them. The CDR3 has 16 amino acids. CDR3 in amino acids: CASSRFASQNTGELFF. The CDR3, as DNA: TGTGCCAGCTCACGGTTCGCCAGCCAAAACACCGGGGAGCTGTTTTTT. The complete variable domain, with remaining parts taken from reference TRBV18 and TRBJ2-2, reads NAGVMQNPRHLVRRRGQEARLRCSPMKGHSHVYWYRQLPEEGLKFMVYLQKENIIDESGMPKERFSAEFPKEGPSILRIQQVVRGDSAAYFCASSRFASQNTGELFFGEGSRLTVL.

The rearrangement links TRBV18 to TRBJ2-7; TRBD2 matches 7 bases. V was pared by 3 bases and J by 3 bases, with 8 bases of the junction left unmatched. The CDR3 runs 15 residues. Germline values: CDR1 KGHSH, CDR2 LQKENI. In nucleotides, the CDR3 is TGTGCCAGCTCACCCGCACGGGAGGCCGGCTACGAGCAGTACTTC. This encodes CASSPAREAGYEQYF.

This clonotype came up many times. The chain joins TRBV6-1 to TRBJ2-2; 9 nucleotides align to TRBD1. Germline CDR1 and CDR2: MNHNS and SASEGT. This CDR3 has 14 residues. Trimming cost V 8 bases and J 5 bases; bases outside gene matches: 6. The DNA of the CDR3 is TGTGCCAGCCGTCCCGGGACAGGGACCGGGGAGCTGTTTTTT. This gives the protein CASRPGTGTGELFF.

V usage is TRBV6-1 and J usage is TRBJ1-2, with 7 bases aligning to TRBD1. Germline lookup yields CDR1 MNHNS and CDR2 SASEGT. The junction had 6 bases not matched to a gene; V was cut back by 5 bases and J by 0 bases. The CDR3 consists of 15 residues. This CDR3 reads CASSLKQGSNYGYTF. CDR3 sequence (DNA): TGTGCCAGCAGTCTTAAACAGGGGTCTAACTATGGCTACACCTTC.

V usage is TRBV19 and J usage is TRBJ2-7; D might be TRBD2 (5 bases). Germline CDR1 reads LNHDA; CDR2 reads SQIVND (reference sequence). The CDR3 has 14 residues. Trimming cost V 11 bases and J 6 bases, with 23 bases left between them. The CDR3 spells CAAARADSTSEQYF. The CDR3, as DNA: TGTGCCGCAGCGCGGGCAGATTCCACTAGCGAGCAGTACTTC.

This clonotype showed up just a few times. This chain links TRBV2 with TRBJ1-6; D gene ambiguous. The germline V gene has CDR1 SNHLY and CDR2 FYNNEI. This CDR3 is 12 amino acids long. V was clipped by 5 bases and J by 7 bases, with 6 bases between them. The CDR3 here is CASSYRNSPLHF. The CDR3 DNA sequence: TGTGCCAGCAGTTACAGAAATTCACCCCTCCACTTT.

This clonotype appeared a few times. Here the CDR3 DNA reads TGTGCCAGCAGTAGGAACAATAATTCACCCCTCCACTTT. Residues: CASSRNNNSPLHF. The chain has TRBV27 and TRBJ1-6; no reliable D call. CDR3 length: 13 residues. Germline V gene data show CDR1 as MNHEY and CDR2 as SMNVEV (reference sequence). V was pared by 5 bases and J by 5 bases, with 7 bases between.

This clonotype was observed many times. In DNA, the CDR3 is TGTGCCAGCAGCTCCGAGGGGGGGGGACGGGTTTACGGCGAGCAGTACTTC. It encodes CASSSEGGGRVYGEQYF. The rearrangement joins TRBV7-8 to TRBJ2-7, with D maybe TRBD2 (7 bases). CDR1 is SGHVS, CDR2 FQNEAQ, per germline. Trimming pared 4 bases from V and 6 bases from J, leaving 25 bases between. The CDR3 spans 17 residues. The complete variable domain, with remaining parts taken from reference TRBV7-8 and TRBJ2-7, reads GAGVSQSPRYKVAKRGQDVALRCDPISGHVSLFWYQQALGQGPEFLTYFQNEAQLDKSGLPSDRFFAERPEGSVSTLKIQRTQQEDSAVYLCASSSEGGGRVYGEQYFGPGTRLTVT.

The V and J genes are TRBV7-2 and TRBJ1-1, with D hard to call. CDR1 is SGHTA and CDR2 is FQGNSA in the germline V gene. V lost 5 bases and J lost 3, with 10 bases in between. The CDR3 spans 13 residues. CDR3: CASSRLADTEAFF. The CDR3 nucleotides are TGTGCCAGCAGCCGTTTGGCGGACACTGAAGCTTTCTTT.

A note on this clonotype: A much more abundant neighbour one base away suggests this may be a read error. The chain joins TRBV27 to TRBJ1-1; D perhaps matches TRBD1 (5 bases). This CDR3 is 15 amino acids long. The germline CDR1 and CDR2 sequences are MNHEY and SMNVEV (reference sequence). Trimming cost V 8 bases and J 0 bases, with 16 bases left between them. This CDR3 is CASALGLSMNTEAFF. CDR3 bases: TGTGCCAGCGCTTTGGGACTGAGCATGAACACTGAAGCTTTCTTT.

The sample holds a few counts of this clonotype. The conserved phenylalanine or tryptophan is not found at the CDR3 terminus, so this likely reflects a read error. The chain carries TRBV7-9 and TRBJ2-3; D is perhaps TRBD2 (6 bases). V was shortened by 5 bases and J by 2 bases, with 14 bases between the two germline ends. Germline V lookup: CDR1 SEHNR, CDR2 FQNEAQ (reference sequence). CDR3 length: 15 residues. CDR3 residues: CASSPYRDSTDTQYL. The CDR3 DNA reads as TGTGCCAGCAGCCCCTACCGGGACTCCACAGATACGCAGTATCTT.

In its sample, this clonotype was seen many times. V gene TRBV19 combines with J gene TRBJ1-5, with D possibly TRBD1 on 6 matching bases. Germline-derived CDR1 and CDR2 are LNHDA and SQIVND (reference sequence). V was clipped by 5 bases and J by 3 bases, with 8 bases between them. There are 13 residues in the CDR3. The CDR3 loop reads CASSGTLNQPQHF. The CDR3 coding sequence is TGTGCCAGTAGTGGGACACTCAATCAGCCCCAGCATTTT. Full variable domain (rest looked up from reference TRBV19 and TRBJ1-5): DGGITQSPKYLFRKEGQNVTLSCEQNLNHDAMYWYRQDPGQGLRLIYYSQIVNDFQKGDIAEGYSVSREKKESFPLTVTSAQKNPTAFYLCASSGTLNQPQHFGDGTRLSIL.